One sample yielded the 21 T cell receptor beta chains listed below, sequenced in a study of cytomegalovirus exposure and HLA in healthy donors. Researchers ran the PCR with 60 Vbeta and 13 Jbeta primers. Assay: immunoSEQ multiplex PCR; the TCRdb copy retains only in-frame clones and omits some. The repertoire table contains about 160,000 clones. The sample consisted of PBMCs. Receptors originate from a woman between 55 and 75 years old in good health and CMV-seronegative.

The rearrangement joins TRBV7-6 to TRBJ1-2; weak D call: TRBD1 (6 bases). There are 15 residues in the CDR3. Germline-derived CDR1 and CDR2 are SGHVS and FNYEAQ. Trimming took off 2 bases at V and 4 bases at J, with 14 bases between the two ends. CDR3 protein: CASSLRTAPVYGYTF. The CDR3 region has the DNA TGTGCCAGCAGCTTAAGGACAGCACCCGTCTATGGCTACACCTTC.

The chain uses TRBV5-1 and TRBJ1-2; TRBD1 might be the D (6 bases). Per germline, CDR1 SGHRS and CDR2 YFSETQ. The ends were cut back, 0 bases at V and 8 bases at J, with 11 bases in the middle. The CDR3 spans 13 residues. In DNA form, the CDR3 reads TGCGCCAGCAGCTTGGGACAGGCTGGAGGCTACACCTTC. It is translated as CASSLGQAGGYTF.

The genes are TRBV25-1 and TRBJ1-1, with D possibly matching TRBD1 (5 bases). Looked up from germline, CDR1 is MGHDK and CDR2 is SYGVNS. The CDR3 covers 15 residues. Between the trimmed V and J ends, which lost 3 bases and 4 bases, there was a span of 15 bases. The CDR3 here is CASSEYGGSGTEAFF. DNA of the CDR3: TGTGCCAGCAGTGAGTACGGGGGATCGGGCACTGAAGCTTTCTTT.

As for this clone: This is likely a read error, given that the CDR3 carries no conserved phenylalanine or tryptophan at its end. The chain recombines TRBV7-3 with TRBJ2-7; 11 nucleotides line up with TRBD1. The V gene's germline CDR1 is SGHTA and CDR2 FQGTGA. The CDR3 runs to 14 residues. V trimming: 3 bases; J trimming: 2 bases; junction bases outside the gene matches: 0. CDR3 loop: CASSLGQGAYEQYL. CDR3 nucleotide sequence: TGTGCCAGCAGCTTGGGACAGGGGGCCTACGAGCAGTACCTC.

This sequence joins TRBV6-1 and TRBJ2-7; 11 nucleotides align to TRBD1. This CDR3 spans 13 amino acids. V trimming: 8 bases; J trimming: 9 bases; junction bases outside the gene matches: 9. Germline V CDR1 and CDR2: MNHNS, SASEGT. The CDR3 loop reads CASGTGGNTRQYF. The CDR3, as DNA: TGTGCCAGCGGGACAGGGGGTAACACTCGGCAGTACTTC.

This chain joins TRBV7-2 and TRBJ2-7; tentatively, D is TRBD2 (5 bases). Trimming removed 2 bases at V and 3 bases at J, with 8 bases between. This CDR3 comprises 13 residues. Germline CDR1 reads SGHTA; CDR2 reads FQGNSA. CDR3 amino acids: CASSLWRSYEQYF. As DNA, the CDR3 is TGTGCCAGCAGCTTATGGAGGAGCTACGAGCAGTACTTC.

This chain links TRBV5-6 with TRBJ2-5, with a possible D match to TRBD1 (6 bases). Germline lookup yields CDR1 SGHDT and CDR2 YYEEEE. CDR3 length: 14 amino acids. V was pared by 2 bases and J by 3 bases, with 11 bases between. The CDR3 region is CASSFIQGEETQYF. The CDR3 DNA sequence: TGTGCCAGCAGCTTTATACAGGGAGAAGAGACCCAGTACTTC. Based on the CDR3 plus reference TRBV5-6 and TRBJ2-5, the full variable domain is DAGVTQSPTHLIKTRGQQVTLRCSPKSGHDTVSWYQQALGQGPQFIFQYYEEEERQRGNFPDRFSGHQFPNYSSELNVNALLLGDSALYLCASSFIQGEETQYFGPGTRLLVL.

This chain links TRBV9 with TRBJ1-1; weak D call: TRBD1 (6 bases). The V end was cut by 0 bases, the J end by 6 bases, with 9 bases between. Germline V gene sequence: CDR1 SGDLS, CDR2 YYNGEE. The CDR3 sequence is 13 residues long. The CDR3 DNA follows: TGTGCCAGCAGCGTAGTCCGGACAGCTGAAGCTTTCTTT. This translates into CASSVVRTAEAFF.

This chain links TRBV25-1 with TRBJ1-5; D might be TRBD1 (6 bases). Germline CDR1 reads MGHDK; CDR2 reads SYGVNS. The V end lost 8 bases, the J end lost 7 bases, and 12 bases lay between the germline ends. The CDR3 covers 12 residues. CDR3 nucleotides: TGTGCCAGCGGCGGGGGCGGACAGCCCCAGCATTTT. It encodes CASGGGGQPQHF.

The chain recombines TRBV5-1 with TRBJ1-2, with 7 bases lining up with TRBD1. This CDR3 region has 15 residues. V trimming: 1 base; J trimming: 4 bases; junction bases outside the gene matches: 7. CDR1 and CDR2 (germline): SGHRS, YFSETQ. The CDR3: CASSLHGQASYGYTF. The CDR3 region has the DNA TGCGCCAGCAGCTTGCACGGACAGGCCTCCTATGGCTACACCTTC.

The chain couples TRBV7-2 to TRBJ1-2; 8 bases line up with TRBD1. Germline loops: CDR1 SGHTA, CDR2 FQGNSA. The V gene end was trimmed by 5 bases and the J gene end by 2 bases; junction bases not matched to a gene: 7. The CDR3 is made up of 15 amino acids. The CDR3 DNA reads TGTGCCAGCAGCACGACTCAGGGGGCCAACTATGGCTACACCTTC. It is translated as CASSTTQGANYGYTF. The whole variable domain, filled in from reference TRBV7-2 and TRBJ1-2, reads GAGVSQSPSNKVTEKGKDVELRCDPISGHTALYWYRQSLGQGLEFLIYFQGNSAPDKSGLPSDRFSAERTGGSVSTLTIQRTQQEDSAVYLCASSTTQGANYGYTFGSGTRLTVV.

The chain employs TRBV7-9 and TRBJ2-5; TRBD2 aligns across 7 bases. The V gene's germline CDR1 is SEHNR and CDR2 FQNEAQ (reference sequence). This CDR3 is built from 15 residues. The V and J ends lost 7 bases and 2 bases, in that order; junction bases with no gene match: 10. The CDR3 DNA sequence: TGTGCCAGCACCTTTAGAGGGGAGGGACAAGAGACCCAGTACTTC. Residues: CASTFRGEGQETQYF.

V usage is TRBV5-5 and J usage is TRBJ2-1; D ambiguous. V lost 4 bases and J 3 bases, leaving 20 bases between the germline ends. The length of the CDR3 is 17 residues. The germline V gene has CDR1 SGHKS and CDR2 YYEKEE (reference sequence). DNA for the CDR3: TGTGCCAGCAGCCATAGTCACCTCCGTCCCAACTACAATGAGCAGTTCTTC. Amino acids: CASSHSHLRPNYNEQFF. Together with reference TRBV5-5 and TRBJ2-1, the CDR3 gives the full variable domain: DAGVTQSPTHLIKTRGQQVTLRCSPISGHKSVSWYQQVLGQGPQFIFQYYEKEERGRGNFPDRFSARQFPNYSSELNVNALLLGDSALYLCASSHSHLRPNYNEQFFGPGTRLTVL.

Comments on this clone: One junction end does not reproduce the germline sequence, and a read error may be involved. The chain couples TRBV28 to TRBJ2-7; TRBD1 matches at 8 bases. Germline lookup yields CDR1 MDHEN and CDR2 SYDVKM. The CDR3 totals 12 residues. Written as DNA, the CDR3 is TGTGCCAGCAGTTTTAGACAGGGGCGATGGTTCTTC. Amino acids: CASSFRQGRWFF.

The V call is TRBV5-5, the J call TRBJ2-7, with 7 bases that match TRBD1. Germline V CDR1 and CDR2: SGHKS, YYEKEE (reference sequence). After removal of 0 bases from V and 2 bases from J, the junction contained 14 bases not matched to a gene. The CDR3 has 18 residues. CDR3 region: CASSLGPPRQGLPYEQYF. CDR3 coding DNA: TGTGCCAGCAGCTTGGGTCCCCCGAGACAGGGCCTGCCCTACGAGCAGTACTTC.

The chain uses TRBV5-4 and TRBJ1-2; 7 nucleotides match TRBD1. CDR1 is SGHNT, CDR2 YYREEE, per germline (reference sequence). The CDR3 extends over 15 amino acids. The V segment lost 4 bases and the J segment 6 bases; nucleotides outside the gene matches: 12. The chain's CDR3 is CASSPQTGRVDGYTF. DNA for the CDR3: TGTGCCAGCAGCCCTCAGACAGGGCGGGTAGATGGCTACACCTTC.

This chain links TRBV19 with TRBJ1-5, with TRBD1 matching 7 bases. The CDR3 totals 16 residues. The germline CDR1 and CDR2 sequences are LNHDA and SQIVND (reference sequence). V shed 7 bases, J shed 3 bases, and the junction held 12 bases outside the gene matches. The CDR3 bases are TGTGCCAGTACCCTGAGACAGGGTCTAAACAATCAGCCCCAGCATTTT. It codes for CASTLRQGLNNQPQHF.

About this clone itself: The sample has other DNA sequences that encode this CDR3 too. The V gene is TRBV5-1, the J gene TRBJ2-3, with D possibly matching TRBD2 (5 bases). V was trimmed by 7 bases and J by 3 bases, leaving 15 bases between them. CDR1 SGHRS and CDR2 YFSETQ come from the germline V gene. CDR3 length: 14 amino acids. The CDR3: CASGADRGTDTQYF. CDR3 nucleotide sequence: TGCGCCAGCGGAGCGGATAGAGGAACAGATACGCAGTATTTT.

The chain employs TRBV30 and TRBJ1-5; the match to TRBD1 covers 7 bases. CDR1 is GTSNPN, CDR2 SVGIG, per germline (reference sequence). V lost 0 bases to trimming and J lost 4 bases; unmatched junction nucleotides: 3. The CDR3 runs 14 residues. CDR3 region: CAWSVSGGNQPQHF. The DNA of the CDR3 is TGTGCCTGGAGTGTATCAGGGGGGAATCAGCCCCAGCATTTT.

The chain couples TRBV4-3 to TRBJ2-2; 7 bases fit TRBD1. This CDR3 spans 20 amino acids. The trim removed 0 bases at V and 0 bases at J, leaving 13 bases unmatched. In germline, CDR1 is LGHNA, CDR2 YSLEER. CDR3 nucleotides: TGCGCCAGCAGCCAAGAGTGGGATGCAGGGGGAATTACGAACACCGGGGAGCTGTTTTTT. Translated: CASSQEWDAGGITNTGELFF.

The rearrangement joins TRBV5-4 to TRBJ2-7, with 9 positions matching TRBD1. V gave up 5 bases and J gave up 4 bases; unmatched junction bases: 7. The CDR3 is 14 residues long. Germline assignment: CDR1 SGHNT and CDR2 YYREEE (reference sequence). The CDR3 is CASSTDRGRYEQYF. Written as DNA, the CDR3 is TGTGCCAGCAGTACGGACAGGGGTCGGTACGAGCAGTACTTC.